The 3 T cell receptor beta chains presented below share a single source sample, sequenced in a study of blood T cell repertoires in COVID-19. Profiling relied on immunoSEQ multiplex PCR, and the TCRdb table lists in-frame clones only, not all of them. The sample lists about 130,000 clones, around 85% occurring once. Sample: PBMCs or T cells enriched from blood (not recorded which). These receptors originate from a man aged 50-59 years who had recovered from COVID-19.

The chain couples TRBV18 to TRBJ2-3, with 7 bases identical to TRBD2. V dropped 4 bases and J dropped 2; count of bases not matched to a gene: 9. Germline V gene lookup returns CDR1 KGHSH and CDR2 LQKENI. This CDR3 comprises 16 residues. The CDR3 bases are TGTGCCAGCTCACGCAATCTAGCGGAGGCCACAGATACGCAGTATTTT. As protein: CASSRNLAEATDTQYF.

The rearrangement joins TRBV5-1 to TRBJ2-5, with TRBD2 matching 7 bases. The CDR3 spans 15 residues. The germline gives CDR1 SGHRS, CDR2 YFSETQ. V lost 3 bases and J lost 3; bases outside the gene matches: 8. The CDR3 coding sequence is TGCGCCAGCAGCTGGAGCGGCGGGGGAAAAGAGACCCAGTACTTC. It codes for CASSWSGGGKETQYF.

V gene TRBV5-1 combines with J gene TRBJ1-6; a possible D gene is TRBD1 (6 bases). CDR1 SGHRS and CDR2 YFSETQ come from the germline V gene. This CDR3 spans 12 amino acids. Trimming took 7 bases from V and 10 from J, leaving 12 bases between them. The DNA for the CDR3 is TGCGCCAGCGGCACAGGGAGATCACCCCTCCACTTT. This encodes CASGTGRSPLHF. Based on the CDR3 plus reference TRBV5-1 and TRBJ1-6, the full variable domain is KAGVTQTPRYLIKTRGQQVTLSCSPISGHRSVSWYQQTPGQGLQFLFEYFSETQRNKGNFPGRFSGRQFSNSRSEMNVSTLELGDSALYLCASGTGRSPLHFGNGTRLTVT.